Below, 25 T cell receptor beta chains from the same sample are listed, as sequenced in a study of T-cell reconstitution after alpha-beta-depleted transplantation in children. Unique molecular identifiers were incorporated into the prepared TCRbeta library. TCRdb re-analysed the PCR reads in MiXCR, keeping a single row per CDR3 protein. This table has just under 550,000 distinct CDR3 sequences, approximately 20% appearing once. The sample in question was PBMCs from the stem cell graft donor, obtained from the stem cell graft. These TCRs come from a human donor who donated a stem cell graft to a child with acute lymphoblastic leukemia.

This chain connects TRBV2 to TRBJ2-1, with 13 bases fitting TRBD2. V lost 7 bases, J lost 7 bases, and 4 bases stayed unmatched. CDR1 and CDR2 (germline): SNHLY, FYNNEI. The CDR3 has 14 residues. CDR3 amino acids: CASKETSGRNEQFF. Here the CDR3 DNA reads TGTGCCAGCAAGGAGACTAGCGGGAGGAATGAGCAGTTCTTC.

This clonotype was recorded a few times. V and J are TRBV7-9 and TRBJ1-4; 9 positions match TRBD1. The junction had 6 bases not matched to a gene; V was cut back by 5 bases and J by 8 bases. This CDR3 has 14 amino acids. Germline CDR1 is SEHNR and CDR2 is FQNEAQ (reference sequence). The CDR3 sequence is CASSLGQGREKLFF. The CDR3 nucleotides are TGTGCCAGCAGCCTCGGACAGGGGCGGGAAAAACTGTTTTTT.

In its sample, this clonotype was seen a few times. The chain carries TRBV4-1 and TRBJ2-3, with 14 bases identical to TRBD2. Germline trimming cut 8 bases from V and 3 bases from J; bases unmatched to any gene: 4. The germline V gene encodes CDR1 MGHRA and CDR2 YSYEKL. The CDR3 sequence is 15 residues long. The CDR3 loop is CASGTSGSWTDTQYF. Here the CDR3 DNA reads TGCGCCAGCGGGACTAGCGGGAGTTGGACAGATACGCAGTATTTT.

The V call is TRBV7-8, the J call TRBJ2-7; no reliable D call. V was cut by 5 bases and J by 2 bases, with 16 bases left in between. The CDR3 extends over 15 amino acids. Germline V gives CDR1 SGHVS, CDR2 FQNEAQ. The CDR3 region is CASSPDSESAYEQYF. The CDR3 DNA reads TGTGCCAGCAGCCCAGACTCCGAATCGGCCTACGAGCAGTACTTC. Variable domain in full (rest from reference TRBV7-8 and TRBJ2-7): GAGVSQSPRYKVAKRGQDVALRCDPISGHVSLFWYQQALGQGPEFLTYFQNEAQLDKSGLPSDRFFAERPEGSVSTLKIQRTQQEDSAVYLCASSPDSESAYEQYFGPGTRLTVT.

The chain carries TRBV29-1 and TRBJ1-2, with D hard to call. V dropped 6 bases and J dropped 0 bases, with 17 bases sitting between them. This CDR3 is 15 amino acids long. Germline V gives CDR1 SQVTM, CDR2 ANQGSEA. CDR3 nucleotide sequence: TGCAGCGTCCCGAGGGCGGGGAAAGCTAACTATGGCTACACCTTC. Its protein product is CSVPRAGKANYGYTF.

The chain combines TRBV29-1 with TRBJ2-3; 8 bases fit TRBD2. This CDR3 spans 16 amino acids. The J segment lost 2 bases and the V segment lost 0 bases, leaving 7 bases of the junction unmatched. Germline V gene sequence: CDR1 SQVTM, CDR2 ANQGSEA. The CDR3: CSVEDLQRGTTDTQYF. The CDR3 DNA is TGCAGCGTTGAAGATTTGCAGCGGGGGACCACAGATACGCAGTATTTT.

This clonotype was seen more than once but under ten times. This chain connects TRBV5-1 to TRBJ2-7, with D maybe TRBD2 (5 bases). The germline V and J ends were trimmed by 2 bases and 2 bases, with 23 bases remaining between them. The CDR3 covers 18 residues. CDR1 is SGHRS and CDR2 is YFSETQ in the germline V gene. For the CDR3, the DNA is TGCGCCAGCAGCTTTATCCCACCGAGAGCGGCTCTAACCTACGAGCAGTACTTC. Translation: CASSFIPPRAALTYEQYF.

The rearrangement uses TRBV30 and TRBJ2-1, with D possibly being TRBD1 (5 bases). The CDR3 spans 12 residues. Trimming took off 8 bases at V and 8 bases at J, with 16 bases between the two ends. The germline V gene has CDR1 GTSNPN and CDR2 SVGIG (reference sequence). The CDR3 reads CAAGRVSHEQFF. CDR3 DNA: TGTGCCGCTGGCAGGGTCAGCCATGAGCAGTTCTTC.

The V gene is TRBV7-9, the J gene TRBJ2-5; 9 nucleotides line up with TRBD2. Germline lookup yields CDR1 SEHNR and CDR2 FQNEAQ (reference sequence). Losses at the gene ends were 6 bases for V and 2 bases for J; bases not matched to a gene: 7. CDR3 length: 15 residues. The CDR3 protein is CASRPGSGGQETQYF. The CDR3 nucleotides are TGTGCCAGCAGGCCGGGGAGCGGGGGGCAAGAGACCCAGTACTTC.

This clonotype was picked up many times. The gene calls are TRBV12-3 or TRBV12-4 and TRBJ2-2; no clear D. The V end lost 7 bases, the J end lost 3 bases, and 3 bases lay between the germline ends. The CDR3 is 11 amino acids. CDR3 protein: CASTHTGELFF. Written as DNA, the CDR3 is TGTGCCAGCACCCACACCGGGGAGCTGTTTTTT.

This clonotype was observed a handful of times. The rearrangement uses TRBV2 and TRBJ2-1, with 13 bases identical to TRBD2. CDR1 and CDR2 from the germline V gene are SNHLY and FYNNEI. CDR3 length equals 13 residues. With 8 bases clipped from V and 7 bases from J, the junction kept 2 bases outside the gene matches. The CDR3 reads CASLGLAGNEQFF. The CDR3 DNA sequence: TGTGCCAGCCTGGGACTAGCGGGAAATGAGCAGTTCTTC.

The chain couples TRBV29-1 to TRBJ2-7, with D maybe TRBD2 (6 bases). This CDR3 is built from 13 residues. The germline V gene encodes CDR1 SQVTM and CDR2 ANQGSEA. V was pared by 5 bases and J by 0 bases, with 11 bases between. DNA of the CDR3: TGCAGCGTTCGGGGAGGATTCTCCTACGAGCAGTACTTC. It is translated as CSVRGGFSYEQYF.

This clonotype appeared once. This rearrangement joins TRBV15 to TRBJ2-2, with D uncertain. The CDR3 has 16 residues. CDR1 is LNHNV, CDR2 YYDKDF, per germline (reference sequence). Trimming took off 0 bases at V and 7 bases at J, with 15 bases between the two ends. CDR3 nucleotide sequence: TGTGCCACCAGCAGAGATGGGTTAGCCGCATTCGGGGAGCTGTTTTTT. Protein: CATSRDGLAAFGELFF. Using reference TRBV15 and TRBJ2-2 for the parts outside the CDR3, the full variable domain is DAMVIQNPRYQVTQFGKPVTLSCSQTLNHNVMYWYQQKSSQAPKLLFHYYDKDFNNEADTPDNFQSRRPNTSFCFLDIRSPGLGDTAMYLCATSRDGLAAFGELFFGEGSRLTVL.

The V call is TRBV4-1, the J call TRBJ2-3; no firm D call. The CDR3 extends over 15 amino acids. CDR1 and CDR2 (germline): MGHRA, YSYEKL. V was pared by 1 base and J by 2 bases, with 10 bases between. For the CDR3, the DNA is TGCGCCAGCAGCCAAGTTGTAGTCTCCACAGATACGCAGTATTTT. As protein: CASSQVVVSTDTQYF.

This clonotype appeared a few times. This chain uses TRBV24-1 with TRBJ2-7; tentatively, D is TRBD1 or TRBD2 (5 bases each). Germline V CDR1 and CDR2: KGHDR, SFDVKD. The CDR3 sequence is 12 residues long. V lost 7 bases to trimming and J lost 5 bases, with 11 bases between them. The CDR3, as DNA: TGTGCCACCAGAGAGGGGAACCACGAGCAGTACTTC. Protein product: CATREGNHEQYF.

The sample holds a few counts of this clonotype. The chain carries TRBV5-1 and TRBJ1-4; the match to TRBD1 covers 7 bases. The CDR3 length is 15 residues. Trimming took 4 bases from V and 7 from J; bases not matched to a gene: 10. In germline, CDR1 is SGHRS, CDR2 YFSETQ. The CDR3 protein is CASSPGGQPGEKLFF. The DNA for the CDR3 is TGCGCCAGCAGCCCCGGGGGACAGCCGGGTGAAAAACTGTTTTTT.

The rearrangement joins TRBV12-3 or TRBV12-4 to TRBJ2-2, with TRBD1 matching over 7 bases. The CDR3 loop spans 17 amino acids. V gave up 0 bases and J gave up 6 bases; unmatched junction bases: 10. The CDR3 loop is CASSLAIPTGSAGELFF. As DNA, the CDR3 is TGTGCCAGCAGTTTAGCGATCCCGACAGGGTCGGCCGGGGAGCTGTTTTTT.

The V gene is TRBV5-4, the J gene TRBJ1-2, with TRBD1 identical over 8 bases. This CDR3 comprises 13 residues. The germline CDR1 and CDR2 sequences are SGHNT and YYREEE (reference sequence). The V gene end was trimmed by 6 bases and the J gene end by 2 bases; junction bases not matched to a gene: 3. Written as DNA, the CDR3 is TGTGCCAGCAAGACAGGGGAGAACTATGGCTACACCTTC. Translation: CASKTGENYGYTF.

The chain is built from TRBV10-3 and TRBJ1-2; D is uncertain. CDR3 length: 12 residues. V was clipped by 6 bases and J by 6 bases, with 11 bases between them. The germline V gene encodes CDR1 ENHRY and CDR2 SYGVKD. CDR3 loop: CAISEGFDGYTF. DNA for the CDR3: TGTGCCATCAGCGAAGGCTTTGATGGCTACACCTTC.

The genes are TRBV21-1 and TRBJ2-3; the table gives TRBD2 as D, unverified against the DNA. TRBV21-1 is assigned pseudogene status. The CDR3 loop spans 15 amino acids. CDR3 amino acids: CASSNLAGVLDTQYF. The DNA for the CDR3 is TGTGCCAGCAGCAACCTAGCGGGAGTTTTAGATACGCAGTATTTT.

The CDR3 region has the DNA TGTGCCAGTAGCCGAAGCGGGGGCGAGCAGTACTTC. This encodes CASSRSGGEQYF. The V call is TRBV19, the J call TRBJ2-7; the match to TRBD2 covers 8 bases. Germline V gene lookup returns CDR1 LNHDA and CDR2 SQIVND (reference sequence). Trimming at V came to 6 bases and at J to 6 bases, leaving 4 bases not matched to a gene. This CDR3 is built from 12 residues.

This chain uses TRBV4-1 with TRBJ1-1; D perhaps matches TRBD1 (6 bases). This CDR3 has 17 residues. Trimming took 4 bases from V and 3 from J, leaving 21 bases between them. From germline, CDR1 is MGHRA and CDR2 YSYEKL. The CDR3 region is CASSRNRDTGVDTEAFF. The CDR3 DNA follows: TGCGCCAGCAGCCGCAACCGGGACACGGGCGTGGACACTGAAGCTTTCTTT.

The CDR3 bases are TGTGCCAGCAGTCCCCCGTTGGTACAAGAGACCCAGTACTTC. Protein product: CASSPPLVQETQYF. The genes are TRBV7-9 and TRBJ2-5; D is unresolved. V lost 6 bases and J lost 2, with 13 bases in between. CDR3 size: 14 residues. CDR1 and CDR2 (germline): SEHNR, FQNEAQ (reference sequence).

This chain joins TRBV7-8 and TRBJ2-3, with D possibly TRBD1 on 5 matching bases. From germline, CDR1 is SGHVS and CDR2 FQNEAQ. V was trimmed by 2 bases and J by 2 bases, leaving 8 bases between them. This CDR3 has 14 amino acids. This CDR3 is CASSLMDTTDTQYF. The DNA for the CDR3 is TGTGCCAGCAGCTTAATGGACACCACAGATACGCAGTATTTT.

A few counts support this clonotype. This chain links TRBV12-3 or TRBV12-4 with TRBJ1-1; D call uncertain. V shed 1 base and J shed 6 bases, with 12 bases lying between them. The CDR3 consists of 14 residues. CDR3 protein: CASSLGAGRAEAFF. CDR3 coding DNA: TGTGCCAGCAGTTTAGGGGCAGGCAGAGCTGAAGCTTTCTTT.